This entry describes one T cell receptor (beta chain). Its antigen is as yet unknown. V lost 8 bases, J lost 4 bases, and 7 bases stayed unmatched. The CDR3 runs to 13 residues. CDR1 and CDR2 (germline): SEHNR, FQNEAQ (reference sequence). These data belong to a study of regulatory T cells in long-lasting Graves disease. Regarding the study as a whole: Public clonotype sharing was higher in persistent than newly diagnosed patients. The small sample size may have reduced accuracy.

As to time point: newly diagnosed GD, antithyroid drugs for less than 3 months. The TCR library used RNA extracted from PBMCs. Peripheral blood, at approximately 10 milliliters, went into EDTA tubes. With iRepertoire HTBI primers and Arm-PCR of CDR3 regions, TCR beta libraries were built. TCRdb reprocessed the multiplex PCR reads with MiXCR, giving one entry per CDR3 protein. The repertoire includes about 500,000 distinct CDR3 sequences, approximately 12% of them detected once, and 8.9% sits in the top ten. The sample was also linked to a second study, of T cells in Graves' hyperthyroidism and ophthalmopathy. That publication notes: A model of 13 V-J features distinguished ophthalmopathy from stable hyperthyroidism.

This clonotype was obtained from a woman in her twenties or thirties with Graves disease. The sequences come from peripheral blood mononuclear cells (PBMCs), collected at new diagnosis, from a patient treated with antithyroid drugs. The chain combines TRBV7-9 with TRBJ1-1; 7 nucleotides line up with TRBD1. Written as DNA, the CDR3 is TGTGCCAGCCAGGTTGACAGGGTCACTGAAGCTTTCTTT. It encodes CASQVDRVTEAFF.